This TCR beta chain was obtained from a study of beta chain features in type 1 diabetes. The overall study: No patient-donor differences in age, gender, total cells or subset yield.

The CDR3 runs to 13 residues. CDR1 LGHNA and CDR2 YSLEER come from the germline V gene. The V end was cut by 1 base, the J end by 4 bases, with 5 bases between. Cell sorting via CD45RO/CCR7/CD25/CD127/CD95/CD27 was performed to obtain CD4+ naive, central memory, regulatory and stem cell-like memory cells. As every portion of the isolated RNA was reverse transcribed, the sequencing read expressed TCRB transcripts. TCRdb keeps only in-frame clones here, not all; method: immunoSEQ multiplex PCR. The table lists 900,000 or so clones, about 17% of them singletons, with 0.02% to 0.03% in the top ten. As to this clone: Its antigen remains unidentified.

Findings of the study overall: Patients and controls would be equally affected if PCR favored shorter templates. Across all four CD4+ subsets, people with type 1 diabetes showed modestly shorter TCRB CDR3s.

The receptor was isolated from a woman under 30 in good health. The chain combines TRBV4-3 with TRBJ1-5, with D unclear. The specimen was naive CD4+ T cells from blood. As DNA, the CDR3 is TGCGCCAGCAGCCAAGTTCAAAATCAGCCCCAGCATTTT. As protein: CASSQVQNQPQHF.